These 30 T cell receptor beta chains share one sample of origin, sequenced in a study of CDR3 diversity in severe acne. Using its own MiXCR run on the PCR reads, TCRdb lists one record per CDR3 protein. The sample records roughly 81,000 distinct CDR3 sequences, about 50% being singletons. Source material: blood. Receptors were obtained from a male donor in good health, serving as a control.

This clonotype was found many times. This chain links TRBV7-9 with TRBJ1-1; no clear D gene. Trimming took off 4 bases at V and 0 bases at J, with 6 bases between the two ends. This CDR3 comprises 13 residues. CDR1 and CDR2 from the germline V gene are SEHNR and FQNEAQ (reference sequence). As DNA, the CDR3 is TGTGCCAGCAGCTACACAGTGAACACTGAAGCTTTCTTT. Protein sequence: CASSYTVNTEAFF.

The sample holds many counts of this clonotype. The chain is built from TRBV6-6 and TRBJ2-7; the match to TRBD1 covers 10 bases. V lost 6 bases and J lost 0; bases outside the gene matches: 8. There are 16 residues in the CDR3. From germline, CDR1 is MNHNY and CDR2 SVGAGI (reference sequence). CDR3 bases: TGTGCCAGCAGCTCCCTCGACAGGGGGCACTCCTACGAGCAGTACTTC. Its translation: CASSSLDRGHSYEQYF.

This clonotype was found a few times. The chain joins TRBV7-9 to TRBJ2-1; no reliable D call. The V and J ends lost 3 bases and 6 bases respectively, with 12 bases between them. The germline CDR1 and CDR2 sequences are SEHNR and FQNEAQ (reference sequence). CDR3 length: 14 residues. This CDR3 is CASSFSWAANEQFF. The CDR3 DNA is TGTGCCAGCAGCTTCTCCTGGGCCGCCAATGAGCAGTTCTTC.

The V gene is TRBV19, the J gene TRBJ1-2; 9 positions match TRBD1. Germline CDR1 LNHDA, CDR2 SQIVND (reference sequence). CDR3 size: 11 residues. V shed 10 bases and J 5 bases; nucleotides not matched to a gene: 2. The CDR3 loop reads CATGQGYGYTF. For the CDR3, the DNA is TGTGCCACAGGACAGGGGTATGGCTACACCTTC.

Note on this clonotype: One end of the junction fails to match germline, which may point to a read error. This chain uses TRBV24-1 with TRBJ2-7; 7 nucleotides match TRBD1. The germline V gene has CDR1 KGHDR and CDR2 SFDVKD. The CDR3 totals 11 residues. CDR3 nucleotides: TGTGCCGCAGGGACAGCCTACGAGCGGTACTTC. Protein: CAAGTAYERYF.

The chain couples TRBV20-1 to TRBJ2-5; TRBD2 matches at 9 bases. V shed 2 bases, J shed 2 bases, and the junction held 3 bases outside the gene matches. The CDR3 is 14 amino acids. Germline loops: CDR1 DFQATT, CDR2 SNEGSKA (reference sequence). Written as DNA, the CDR3 is TGCAGTGCTAGACTAGCGGGGCCACAAGAGACCCAGTACTTC. Translated: CSARLAGPQETQYF.

V usage is TRBV24-1 and J usage is TRBJ2-7; 15 bases agree with TRBD2. CDR3 length: 18 amino acids. Germline values: CDR1 KGHDR, CDR2 SFDVKD. Trimming took 0 bases from V and 4 from J; bases not matched to a gene: 6. The CDR3 sequence is CATSDLRTSGRAKYEQYF. In DNA, the CDR3 is TGTGCCACCAGTGATTTGCGGACTAGCGGGAGGGCAAAGTACGAGCAGTACTTC.

This clonotype has ten or more counts. The chain uses TRBV5-6 and TRBJ2-3; either TRBD1 or TRBD2 may fit D (5 bases each). This CDR3 contains 15 residues. Germline-derived CDR1 and CDR2 are SGHDT and YYEEEE. With 6 bases removed from V and 1 base from J, the gap between germline ends came to 15 bases. The CDR3 here is CASNRGAGGTDTQYF. As DNA, the CDR3 is TGTGCCAGCAATAGAGGGGCTGGGGGCACAGATACGCAGTATTTT. Full variable domain (remainder filled in from reference TRBV5-6 and TRBJ2-3): DAGVTQSPTHLIKTRGQQVTLRCSPKSGHDTVSWYQQALGQGPQFIFQYYEEEERQRGNFPDRFSGHQFPNYSSELNVNALLLGDSALYLCASNRGAGGTDTQYFGPGTRLTVL.

The chain recombines TRBV5-5 with TRBJ2-7; D not resolved. The CDR3 consists of 14 residues. Trimming took off 2 bases at V and 3 bases at J, with 12 bases between the two ends. Looked up from germline, CDR1 is SGHKS and CDR2 is YYEKEE (reference sequence). CDR3 bases: TGTGCCAGCAGCTTCGGTAGGACGTACTACGAGCAGTACTTC. This translates into CASSFGRTYYEQYF.

Concerning this clonotype: The conserved phenylalanine or tryptophan normally closing the CDR3 is absent here, so this likely arose from a read error. The DNA is omitted, as the CDR3 cannot be located on it reliably, and the CDR3 follows TCRdb's listing. The gene calls are TRBV5-1 and TRBJ2-1; the D call TRBD2 from the table was never checked on the DNA. Counting both end residues, the CDR3 totals 17 amino acids. Looked up from germline, CDR1 is SGHRS and CDR2 is YFSETQ. The chain's CDR3 is CASSPVAYLGHGYTFGS.

The sample holds many counts of this clonotype. This rearrangement joins TRBV6-1 to TRBJ2-5; 14 nucleotides line up with TRBD2. J lost 5 bases, V lost 4 bases, and 3 bases had no gene match. The length of the CDR3 is 15 residues. CDR1 and CDR2 (germline): MNHNS, SASEGT. CDR3 loop: CASSGLAGGPETQYF. CDR3 nucleotide sequence: TGTGCCAGCAGTGGACTAGCGGGGGGGCCGGAGACCCAGTACTTC.

This rearrangement joins TRBV12-3 or TRBV12-4 to TRBJ1-1; D call uncertain. V was cut by 8 bases and J by 8 bases, with 6 bases left in between. This CDR3 comprises 9 residues. In DNA, the CDR3 is TGTGCCAGCGCCTCGGAAGCTTTCTTT. Translation: CASASEAFF.

This clonotype was seen a handful of times. The chain combines TRBV20-1 with TRBJ1-3; 10 nucleotides agree with TRBD1. CDR3 length equals 17 residues. Germline assignment: CDR1 DFQATT and CDR2 SNEGSKA (reference sequence). The J segment lost 0 bases and the V segment lost 5 bases, leaving 10 bases of the junction unmatched. The CDR3 DNA sequence: TGCAGTGCTCTCCGGGACAGGGGCGCATTCTCTGGAAACACCATATATTTT. As protein: CSALRDRGAFSGNTIYF.

The chain couples TRBV6-1 to TRBJ2-5; 14 bases align to TRBD2. The CDR3 is 16 residues long. After removal of 6 bases from V and 9 bases from J, the junction contained 12 bases not matched to a gene. Germline CDR1 reads MNHNS; CDR2 reads SASEGT. The CDR3 bases are TGTGCCAGCAGGGGACTAGCGGGAGACTTAAAGTGGTCCCAGTACTTC. This encodes CASRGLAGDLKWSQYF.

This chain uses TRBV12-3 or TRBV12-4 with TRBJ1-3; no firm D call. The CDR3 contains 15 residues. Deletions cut 11 bases from V and 4 bases from J, with 21 bases between. The CDR3 is CAAVAQVTTGNTIYF. CDR3 bases: TGTGCCGCAGTGGCCCAGGTCACTACCGGAAACACCATATATTTT.

This clonotype was observed once. The CDR3 nucleotides are TGTGCCAGCAGTTCCATTAGGACGGGGACAGCCGAGCAGTACTTC. It specifies CASSSIRTGTAEQYF. The rearrangement joins TRBV6-4 to TRBJ2-7; TRBD1 matches 7 bases. This CDR3 contains 15 residues. Germline CDR1 reads MRHNA; CDR2 reads SNTAGT. V lost 5 bases, J lost 6 bases, and 13 bases stayed unmatched.

The chain uses TRBV28 and TRBJ1-5, with D tentatively TRBD1 (6 bases). Germline CDR1 MDHEN, CDR2 SYDVKM. V lost 7 bases and J lost 14, with 21 bases in between. This CDR3 contains 13 residues. The CDR3 protein is CASTLQGTSYEHF. The CDR3 bases are TGTGCCAGCACCCTCCAGGGGACATCCTACGAGCATTTT.

This clonotype was detected once. One base away lies a much larger clone, so this may be a sequencing read error. The genes are TRBV5-1 and TRBJ1-1; no definite D call. V was shortened by 1 base and J by 1 base, with 11 bases between the two germline ends. CDR1 and CDR2 (germline): SGHRS, YFSETQ. The CDR3 has 15 amino acids. The chain's CDR3 is CASSLSTSGNTEAFF. Written as DNA, the CDR3 is TGCGCCAGCAGCTTGAGTACTTCAGGGAACACTGAAGCTTTCTTT.

The rearrangement uses TRBV5-1 and TRBJ1-1; no reliable D call. The CDR3 extends over 13 amino acids. Germline lookup yields CDR1 SGHRS and CDR2 YFSETQ. V was trimmed by 4 bases and J by 2 bases, leaving 9 bases between them. The CDR3 nucleotides are TGCGCCAGCAGCAACGGAAGAAACACTGAAGCTTTCTTT. This translates into CASSNGRNTEAFF.

This clonotype was seen a single time. A single base separates this from a much larger clone, so it may be a read error. The V call is TRBV15, the J call TRBJ2-7; TRBD2 is a possible D gene (5 bases). V dropped 3 bases and J dropped 3 bases, with 15 bases sitting between them. From germline, CDR1 is LNHNV and CDR2 YYDKDF (reference sequence). The CDR3 has 15 residues. CDR3 nucleotide sequence: TGTGCCACCAGCAGGGTGGAGACGGGAAGCTACGAGCAGTACTTC. Amino acids: CATSRVETGSYEQYF.

This clonotype has ten or more counts. The chain uses TRBV20-1 and TRBJ2-7; 13 nucleotides match TRBD2. The CDR3 consists of 12 residues. V was pared by 8 bases and J by 4 bases, with 2 bases of the junction left unmatched. Germline CDR1 is DFQATT and CDR2 is SNEGSKA (reference sequence). The CDR3 spells CSTLAGGYEQYF. The CDR3 DNA reads TGCAGTACACTAGCGGGAGGGTACGAGCAGTACTTC.

The chain uses TRBV7-9 and TRBJ1-2; D uncertain. Trimming removed 3 bases from V and 4 bases from J, with 9 bases in between. Germline V gene lookup returns CDR1 SEHNR and CDR2 FQNEAQ (reference sequence). CDR3 length: 13 amino acids. CDR3 residues: CASSFMSAYGYTF. In DNA form, the CDR3 reads TGTGCCAGCAGCTTTATGTCGGCCTATGGCTACACCTTC. The variable domain in full, with the rest retrieved from reference TRBV7-9 and TRBJ1-2, is DTGVSQNPRHKITKRGQNVTFRCDPISEHNRLYWYRQTLGQGPEFLTYFQNEAQLEKSRLLSDRFSAERPKGSFSTLEIQRTEQGDSAMYLCASSFMSAYGYTFGSGTRLTVV.

The CDR3 DNA reads as TGTGCCAGCAGCTTATCCGCGGGTGGAGGGTATGGCTACACCTTC. The encoded protein is CASSLSAGGGYGYTF. This chain uses TRBV7-8 with TRBJ1-2; D remains ambiguous. This CDR3 region has 15 residues. Trimming cost V 2 bases and J 5 bases, with 15 bases left between them. The germline V gene encodes CDR1 SGHVS and CDR2 FQNEAQ.

The chain carries TRBV20-1 and TRBJ2-7; 10 bases agree with TRBD2. There are 14 residues in the CDR3. J was trimmed by 0 bases and V by 2 bases; bases with no gene match: 1. Per the germline V gene, CDR1 is DFQATT and CDR2 is SNEGSKA (reference sequence). CDR3 in amino acids: CSARPSGGSYEQYF. The DNA of the CDR3 is TGCAGTGCTAGACCTAGCGGGGGCTCCTACGAGCAGTACTTC.

This clonotype has at least ten counts. The chain uses TRBV2 and TRBJ1-1; D ambiguous. Between the trimmed V and J ends, which lost 5 bases and 1 base, there was a span of 11 bases. There are 14 residues in the CDR3. CDR1 is SNHLY, CDR2 FYNNEI, per germline. The CDR3 DNA is TGTGCCAGCAGTCGGAAAGACAAGAACACTGAAGCTTTCTTT. The encoded protein is CASSRKDKNTEAFF. The whole variable domain, remainder taken from reference TRBV2 and TRBJ1-1, is EPEVTQTPSHQVTQMGQEVILRCVPISNHLYFYWYRQILGQKVEFLVSFYNNEISEKSEIFDDQFSVERPDGSNFTLKIRSTKLEDSAMYFCASSRKDKNTEAFFGQGTRLTVV.

The chain carries TRBV3-1 and TRBJ2-2; D uncertain. The CDR3 is made up of 13 amino acids. Trimming cost V 2 bases and J 6 bases, with 7 bases left between them. Germline loops: CDR1 LGHDT, CDR2 YNNKEL (reference sequence). In DNA, the CDR3 is TGTGCCAGCAGCCAAAATGGGGCCGGGGAGCTGTTTTTT. As protein: CASSQNGAGELFF. Looking up the rest from reference TRBV3-1 and TRBJ2-2 gives the full variable domain: DTAVSQTPKYLVTQMGNDKSIKCEQNLGHDTMYWYKQDSKKFLKIMFSYNNKELIINETVPNRFSPKSPDKAHLNLHINSLELGDSAVYFCASSQNGAGELFFGEGSRLTVL.

The rearrangement uses TRBV5-1 and TRBJ2-2, with 7 bases matching TRBD1. Germline assignment: CDR1 SGHRS and CDR2 YFSETQ. The junction had 7 bases not matched to a gene; V was cut back by 4 bases and J by 4 bases. This CDR3 comprises 15 residues. The CDR3 DNA sequence: TGCGCCAGCAGCGTGGGACAGCCGGGCACCGGGGAGCTGTTTTTT. Translating it yields CASSVGQPGTGELFF.

This clonotype is labeled medium-sized (0.01 to 0.1%). The junction and the germline gene differ at one end; a read error may be behind it. The chain combines TRBV2 with TRBJ2-1, with 14 nucleotides matching TRBD2. The V gene's germline CDR1 is SNHLY and CDR2 FYNNEI. CDR3 size: 13 residues. The CDR3 DNA reads TGTGCCGGAGGGACTAGCGGGAGTAACCGACTTGTCTTC. Translating it yields CAGGTSGSNRLVF.

The chain is built from TRBV2 and TRBJ2-7; no clear D. The V end was cut by 4 bases, the J end by 3 bases, with 13 bases between. There are 14 residues in the CDR3. Germline CDR1 and CDR2: SNHLY and FYNNEI. CDR3 DNA: TGTGCCAGCAGTGTACGACACCACCTCTACGAGCAGTACTTC. Translating it yields CASSVRHHLYEQYF. Drawing the rest from reference TRBV2 and TRBJ2-7, the complete variable domain is EPEVTQTPSHQVTQMGQEVILRCVPISNHLYFYWYRQILGQKVEFLVSFYNNEISEKSEIFDDQFSVERPDGSNFTLKIRSTKLEDSAMYFCASSVRHHLYEQYFGPGTRLTVT.

This clonotype was picked up a small number of times. The rearrangement uses TRBV9 and TRBJ2-7; 7 nucleotides match TRBD1. Germline values: CDR1 SGDLS, CDR2 YYNGEE. The trim removed 3 bases at V and 4 bases at J, leaving 7 bases unmatched. CDR3 length equals 14 residues. This CDR3 is CASSADSDRYEQYF. CDR3 sequence (DNA): TGTGCCAGCAGCGCGGACTCGGACAGGTACGAGCAGTACTTC. Together with reference TRBV9 and TRBJ2-7, the CDR3 gives the full variable domain: DSGVTQTPKHLITATGQRVTLRCSPRSGDLSVYWYQQSLDQGLQFLIQYYNGEERAKGNILERFSAQQFPDLHSELNLSSLELGDSALYFCASSADSDRYEQYFGPGTRLTVT.